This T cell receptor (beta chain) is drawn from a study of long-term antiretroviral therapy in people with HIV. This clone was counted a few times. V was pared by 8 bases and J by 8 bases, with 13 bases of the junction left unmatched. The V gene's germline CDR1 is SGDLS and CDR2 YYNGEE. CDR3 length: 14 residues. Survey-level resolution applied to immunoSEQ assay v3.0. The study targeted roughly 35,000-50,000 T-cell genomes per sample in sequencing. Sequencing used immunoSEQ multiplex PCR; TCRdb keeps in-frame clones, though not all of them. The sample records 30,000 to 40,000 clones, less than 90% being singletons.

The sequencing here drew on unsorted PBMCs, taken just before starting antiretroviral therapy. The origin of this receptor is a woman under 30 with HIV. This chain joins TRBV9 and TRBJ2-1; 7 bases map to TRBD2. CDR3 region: CASTSEGRADEQFF. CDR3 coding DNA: TGTGCCAGTACGTCTGAGGGGAGGGCCGATGAGCAGTTCTTC. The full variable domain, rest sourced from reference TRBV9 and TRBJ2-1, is DSGVTQTPKHLITATGQRVTLRCSPRSGDLSVYWYQQSLDQGLQFLIQYYNGEERAKGNILERFSAQQFPDLHSELNLSSLELGDSALYFCASTSEGRADEQFFGPGTRLTVL.